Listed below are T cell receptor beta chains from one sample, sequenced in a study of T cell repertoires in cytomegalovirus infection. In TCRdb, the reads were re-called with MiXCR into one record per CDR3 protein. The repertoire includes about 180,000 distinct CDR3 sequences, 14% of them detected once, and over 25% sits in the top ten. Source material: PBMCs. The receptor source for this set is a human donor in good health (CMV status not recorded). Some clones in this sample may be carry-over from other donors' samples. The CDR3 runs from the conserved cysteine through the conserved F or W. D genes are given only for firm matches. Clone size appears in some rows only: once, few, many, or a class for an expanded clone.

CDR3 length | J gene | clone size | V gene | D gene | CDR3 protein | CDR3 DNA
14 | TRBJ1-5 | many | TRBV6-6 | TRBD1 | CASRMTGEHQPQHF | TGTGCCAGCAGAATGACAGGGGAGCATCAGCCCCAGCATTTT
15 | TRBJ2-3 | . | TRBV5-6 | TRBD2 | CASSLQRGAADTQYF | TGTGCCAGCAGCCTCCAGCGGGGGGCAGCAGATACGCAGTATTTT
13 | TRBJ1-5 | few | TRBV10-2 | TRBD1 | CASSQGVNQPQHF | TGCGCCAGCAGTCAGGGGGTGAATCAGCCCCAGCATTTT
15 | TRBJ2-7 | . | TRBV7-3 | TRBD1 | CASSLDGTGTYEQYF | TGTGCCAGCAGCTTGGATGGGACAGGGACCTACGAGCAGTACTTC
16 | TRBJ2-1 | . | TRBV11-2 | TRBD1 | CASSSTGFGEYNEQFF | TGTGCCAGCAGCTCGACAGGGTTCGGGGAATACAATGAGCAGTTCTTC
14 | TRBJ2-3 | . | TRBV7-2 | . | CASSFRDATDTQYF | TGTGCCAGCAGCTTTAGGGATGCAACAGATACGCAGTATTTT
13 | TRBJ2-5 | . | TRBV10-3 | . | CAINAHGKETQYF | TGTGCCATCAACGCACACGGAAAAGAGACCCAGTACTTC
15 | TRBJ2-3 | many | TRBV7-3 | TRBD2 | CASSLGGLAGDTQYF | TGTGCCAGCAGCTTAGGGGGACTAGCGGGAGATACGCAGTATTTT
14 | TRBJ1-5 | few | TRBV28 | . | CASGVGASNQPQHF | TGTGCCAGCGGGGTGGGGGCTAGCAATCAGCCCCAGCATTTT
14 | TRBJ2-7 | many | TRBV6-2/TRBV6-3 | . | CASSYGLALPKQYF | TGTGCCAGCAGTTACGGGCTAGCGCTTCCCAAGCAGTACTTC
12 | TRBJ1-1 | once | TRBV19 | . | CATMGGDTEAFF | TGTGCCACCATGGGAGGAGACACTGAAGCTTTCTTT
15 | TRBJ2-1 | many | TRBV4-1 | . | CASASPGVLGNEQFF | TGCGCCAGCGCCAGCCCTGGGGTTTTGGGCAATGAGCAGTTCTTC
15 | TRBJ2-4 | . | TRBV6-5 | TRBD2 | CASRGLAGGENIQYF | TGTGCCAGCAGGGGACTAGCGGGAGGGGAAAACATTCAGTACTTC
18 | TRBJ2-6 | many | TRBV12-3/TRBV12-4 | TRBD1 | CASSLNGQGMAGANVLTF | TGTGCCAGCAGTTTAAATGGACAGGGGATGGCTGGGGCCAACGTCCTGACTTTC
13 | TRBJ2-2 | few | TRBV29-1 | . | CSVDGAGTGELFF | TGCAGCGTTGACGGGGCTGGCACCGGGGAGCTGTTTTTT
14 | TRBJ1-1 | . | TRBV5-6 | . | CASSLGKGSTEAFF | TGTGCCAGCAGCCTCGGAAAGGGGTCAACTGAAGCTTTCTTT
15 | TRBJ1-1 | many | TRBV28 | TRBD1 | CAAITGAVGNTEAFF | TGTGCCGCAATTACAGGGGCCGTGGGTAACACTGAAGCTTTCTTT
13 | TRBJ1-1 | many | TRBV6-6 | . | CASRTQDYTEAFF | TGTGCCAGCAGAACACAGGACTACACTGAAGCTTTCTTT
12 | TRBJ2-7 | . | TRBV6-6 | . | CASSYSPYEQYF | TGTGCCAGCAGTTACTCACCCTACGAGCAGTACTTC
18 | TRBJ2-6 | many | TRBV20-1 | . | CSARDRGTDRSGANVLTF | TGCAGTGCTAGAGATCGGGGGACAGACCGCTCTGGGGCCAACGTCCTGACTTTC
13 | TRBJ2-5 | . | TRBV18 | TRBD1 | CASSPLGQTTQYF | TGTGCCAGCTCACCCCTGGGACAGACGACCCAGTACTTC
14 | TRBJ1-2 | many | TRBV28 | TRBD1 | CASSTQTGAYGYTF | TGTGCCAGCAGTACTCAGACAGGGGCGTATGGCTACACCTTC
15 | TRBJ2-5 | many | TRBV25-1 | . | CASSDVRGVRQTQYF | TGTGCCAGCAGTGATGTTCGAGGGGTTCGACAGACCCAGTACTTC
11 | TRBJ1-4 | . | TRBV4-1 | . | CASSQRDGLFF | TGCGCCAGCAGCCAACGGGACGGATTGTTTTTT
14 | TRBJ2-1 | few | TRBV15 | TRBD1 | CATSRGQGNNEQFF | TGTGCCACCAGCAGAGGACAGGGAAACAATGAGCAGTTCTTC
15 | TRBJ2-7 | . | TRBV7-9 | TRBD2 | CASTIAGGSSYEQYF | TGTGCCAGCACCATAGCGGGAGGGTCCTCCTACGAGCAGTACTTC
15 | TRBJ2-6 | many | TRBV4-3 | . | CASSQANSGANVLTF | TGCGCCAGCAGCCAAGCTAACTCTGGGGCCAACGTCCTGACTTTC
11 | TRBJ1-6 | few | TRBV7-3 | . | CASRGNSPLHF | TGTGCCAGCCGCGGGAATTCACCCCTCCACTTT
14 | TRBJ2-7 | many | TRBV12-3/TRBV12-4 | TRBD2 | CASSRLAGSYEQYF | TGTGCCAGCAGCCGACTAGCGGGCTCCTACGAGCAGTACTTC
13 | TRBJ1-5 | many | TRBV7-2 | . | CASSPAFQEPQHF | TGTGCCAGCAGCCCCGCCTTTCAGGAGCCCCAGCATTTT
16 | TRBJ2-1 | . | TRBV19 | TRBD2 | CASSPRGSGDYNEQFF | TGTGCCAGTAGTCCTCGGGGGAGCGGGGACTACAATGAGCAGTTCTTC
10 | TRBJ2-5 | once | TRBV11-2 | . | CASRSETQYF | TGTGCCAGCAGGAGTGAGACCCAGTACTTC
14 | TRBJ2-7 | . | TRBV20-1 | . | CSAIPGISSYEQYF | TGCAGTGCTATACCAGGGATTAGTTCCTACGAGCAGTACTTC
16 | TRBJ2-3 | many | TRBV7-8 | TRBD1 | CASSLTGNIGTDTQYF | TGTGCCAGCAGCTTGACAGGGAATATCGGCACAGATACGCAGTATTTT
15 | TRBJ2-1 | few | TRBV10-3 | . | CATKSEGSSYNEQFF | TGTGCCACCAAATCGGAGGGCAGCTCCTACAATGAGCAGTTCTTC
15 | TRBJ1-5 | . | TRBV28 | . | CASRGDRGASQPQHF | TGTGCCAGCAGGGGGGATCGTGGGGCTAGTCAGCCCCAGCATTTT
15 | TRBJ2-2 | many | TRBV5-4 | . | CASSLPRTNTGELFF | TGTGCCAGCAGCTTACCTCGGACTAACACCGGGGAGCTGTTTTTT
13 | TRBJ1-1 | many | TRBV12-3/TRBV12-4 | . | CASSPGGDTEAFF | TGTGCCAGCAGTCCGGGGGGTGACACTGAAGCTTTCTTT
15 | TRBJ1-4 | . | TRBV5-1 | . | CASSLEGTANEKLFF | TGCGCCAGCAGCTTGGAAGGGACCGCTAATGAAAAACTGTTTTTT
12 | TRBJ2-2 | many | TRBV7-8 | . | CASSSTVGELFF | TGTGCCAGCAGCTCCACGGTCGGGGAGCTGTTTTTT
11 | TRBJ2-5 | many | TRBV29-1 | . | CSVSRGETQYF | TGCAGCGTTTCCAGGGGCGAGACCCAGTACTTC
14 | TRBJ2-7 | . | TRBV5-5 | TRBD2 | CASTSGGDWDEQYF | TGTGCCAGCACCTCGGGAGGCGATTGGGACGAGCAGTACTTC
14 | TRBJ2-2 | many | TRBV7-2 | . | CASSLARSTGELFF | TGTGCCAGCAGCTTAGCGCGTAGTACCGGGGAGCTGTTTTTT
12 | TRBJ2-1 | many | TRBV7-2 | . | CASSLGVLEQFF | TGTGCCAGCAGTTTGGGAGTCCTTGAGCAGTTCTTC
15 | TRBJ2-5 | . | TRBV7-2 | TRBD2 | CASSPGGGRGETQYF | TGTGCCAGCAGCCCAGGAGGCGGGAGGGGGGAGACCCAGTACTTC